This paragraph covers one TCR beta chain sequence. This clone has a single count. There is no known antigen for this receptor. The input lacks base qualities; no much larger clone sits a single base away. One collaborating source in Seattle enrolled patients while the patients were actively infected and followed the patients over time throughout the course of disease. Collaborating institutions collected whole blood in K2EDTA tubes following their own protocols. For TCRbeta analysis, collaborators shipped samples as frozen whole blood, isolated PBMCs, or DNA extracted from either of those sample types. The CDR3, cysteine through phenylalanine, is 15 amino acids long. The retained sequence is limited to the CDR3, 45 bases, with the frame set at the first base. CDR1 and CDR2, looked up from the germline V gene, are SGHDT and YYEEEE. The V end gives up 4 bases and the J end 0 bases, leaving 5 bases in the junction not matched to a gene.

The immunoSEQ Assay, a bias-controlled multiplex PCR, was used to amplify TCRbeta CDR3 regions from genomic DNA. The original methods were these. The number of nucleated cells in each sample was estimated from the amplification of reference gene primers within the assay. To quantify the absolute abundance of each unique TCRbeta CDR3 rearrangement, sequence reads were collapsed and filtered. For each sample, productive Simpson clonality was calculated by taking the square root of Simpson's diversity index across productive rearrangements. In its TCRdb copy, this immuneACCESS table keeps in-frame sequences only and misses some clones. Where compared with another copy, unresolved V genes explain less than half of these, and the others have no known cause. V and J calls and clone size follow that table, whereas D and trimming were derived from the DNA. The sample table contains approximately 330,000 clones; only one count was recorded for around 90% of them. The top ten clonotypes cover just over 9.5% of the sample.

The sample belongs to a study of blood T cell repertoires in COVID-19 (dated by TCRdb to the early 2020s). For context, the study as a whole: Samples covering the acute and convalescent phases of COVID-19 were provided by collaborators in the United States, Italy and Spain. The material from the prospective study consisted of cDNA or gDNA derived from T cells, B-cell-depleted T cells, or PBMCs. Subjects who had been exposed to COVID-19, were actively infected with it, or had recovered from it provided the deeply sampled blood TCRbeta repertoires that made up the dataset. A freely available public database, intended as a resource for researchers studying the immune response to SARS-CoV-2, is where the repertoires were released. The samples were drawn from two sources: the first 160 participants of the ongoing ImmuneRACE study, and 1,254 subjects contributed by 6 global collaborators. The sample metadata nearly always contained a de-identified subject ID, COVID-19 status, age in years and sex. Where available, HLA class I and class II types were taken from metadata supplied by the sample provider and were not determined by assay-based typing.

Paper-wide results and their limitations: The amount of clinical and demographic metadata varied by source and participant and was provided uncurated.

This TCR was sampled from a man aged 30 to 39 with COVID-19, enrolled during active disease. The sample was peripheral blood. This chain is built from TRBV5-6 and TRBJ1-2; TRBD1 matches 8 bases in the middle. The nucleotide sequence is given as TGTGCCAGCAGCCCTCAGGGGGCCCCTAACTATGGCTACACCTTC. It specifies CASSPQGAPNYGYTF.